These 11 T cell receptor beta chains share one sample of origin, sequenced in a study of cytomegalovirus exposure and HLA in healthy donors. Vbeta (60) and Jbeta (13) primers were used in the PCR. The assay was immunoSEQ multiplex PCR, and TCRdb's table has in-frame clones only and misses some. The table includes 130,000 to 150,000 clones, approximately 78% detected once. Sequencing was carried out using PBMCs. All receptors derive from a man in his forties or fifties in good health and CMV-seropositive.

The chain couples TRBV18 to TRBJ1-1; D is unclear. Germline assignment: CDR1 KGHSH and CDR2 LQKENI. This CDR3 comprises 13 residues. The germline V and J ends were trimmed by 5 bases and 0 bases, with 7 bases remaining between them. The CDR3 DNA sequence: TGTGCCAGCTCAATAGACATGAACACTGAAGCTTTCTTT. The encoded protein is CASSIDMNTEAFF. Complete variable domain (other parts from reference TRBV18 and TRBJ1-1): NAGVMQNPRHLVRRRGQEARLRCSPMKGHSHVYWYRQLPEEGLKFMVYLQKENIIDESGMPKERFSAEFPKEGPSILRIQQVVRGDSAAYFCASSIDMNTEAFFGQGTRLTVV.

V gene TRBV5-1 combines with J gene TRBJ1-1; possibly TRBD1 for D (5 bases). V was clipped by 7 bases and J by 1 base, with 14 bases between them. Germline V gene lookup returns CDR1 SGHRS and CDR2 YFSETQ. The CDR3 has 14 residues. CDR3: CASSTQATNTEAFF. In nucleotides, the CDR3 is TGCGCCAGCTCCACACAGGCAACGAACACTGAAGCTTTCTTT.

The V and J genes are TRBV27 and TRBJ2-5; D uncertain. There are 13 residues in the CDR3. Trimming stripped 2 bases from V and 4 bases from J, with 8 bases between. The germline V gene has CDR1 MNHEY and CDR2 SMNVEV (reference sequence). CDR3 residues: CASSLIGGETQYF. Here the CDR3 DNA reads TGTGCCAGCAGTTTAATCGGTGGAGAGACCCAGTACTTC.

This clone occurred a few times. The chain carries TRBV6-1 and TRBJ1-2; D gene uncertain. CDR3 length: 14 amino acids. Germline CDR1 and CDR2: MNHNS and SASEGT. V was cut by 6 bases and J by 5 bases, with 16 bases left in between. The chain's CDR3 is CASRRETATYGYTF. The DNA for the CDR3 is TGTGCCAGCAGGAGGGAGACGGCTACTTATGGCTACACCTTC.

V gene TRBV5-1 combines with J gene TRBJ2-2; TRBD1 matches 12 bases. The CDR3 length is 16 residues. The germline gives CDR1 SGHRS, CDR2 YFSETQ. Trimming took 3 bases from V and 9 from J; bases not matched to a gene: 9. The CDR3, as DNA: TGCGCCAGCAGCTACTCCGGGACAGGGGGCGCAAGGGAGCTGTTTTTT. Protein product: CASSYSGTGGARELFF.

This clone was detected only a few times. The chain links TRBV10-3 to TRBJ2-1; 14 nucleotides align to TRBD2. This CDR3 comprises 16 residues. Germline trimming cut 6 bases from V and 0 bases from J; bases unmatched to any gene: 1. Germline CDR1 is ENHRY and CDR2 is SYGVKD. CDR3 bases: TGTGCCATCAGAGGGACTAGCGGGAGCTCCTACAATGAGCAGTTCTTC. Protein sequence: CAIRGTSGSSYNEQFF.

Details on this clone: Other nucleotide sequences from this sample produce the same CDR3. This chain joins TRBV29-1 and TRBJ1-5; TRBD1 agrees at 10 bases. Germline CDR1 is SQVTM and CDR2 is ANQGSEA. V lost 6 bases and J lost 2; bases outside the gene matches: 1. The CDR3 length is 13 residues. CDR3 region: CSVGQGGNQPQHF. The CDR3 DNA is TGCAGCGTAGGACAGGGGGGCAATCAGCCCCAGCATTTT.

This clone was detected only once. The chain carries TRBV4-3 and TRBJ1-3; TRBD1 might be the D (5 bases). Deletions cut 0 bases from V and 7 bases from J, with 16 bases between. Per germline, CDR1 LGHNA and CDR2 YSLEER. The CDR3 runs 16 residues. Here the CDR3 reads CASSQDRVQGGNTIYF. Written as DNA, the CDR3 is TGCGCCAGCAGCCAAGATAGGGTTCAGGGAGGGAACACCATATATTTT.

V gene TRBV11-2 combines with J gene TRBJ2-2; perhaps TRBD1 as D (6 bases). Germline V CDR1 and CDR2: SGHAT, FQNNGV. Trimming took 8 bases from V and 5 from J, leaving 18 bases between them. The CDR3 has 15 residues. The CDR3 loop is CASASWQGKTGELFF. For the CDR3, the DNA is TGTGCCAGCGCGAGCTGGCAGGGGAAAACCGGGGAGCTGTTTTTT. The full variable domain, rest sourced from reference TRBV11-2 and TRBJ2-2, is EAGVAQSPRYKIIEKRQSVAFWCNPISGHATLYWYQQILGQGPKLLIQFQNNGVVDDSQLPKDRFSAERLKGVDSTLKIQPAKLEDSAVYLCASASWQGKTGELFFGEGSRLTVL.

In its sample, this clone was seen once. V and J are TRBV4-1 and TRBJ2-5, with 11 bases matching TRBD2. The CDR3 is 15 residues long. V trimming: 3 bases; J trimming: 3 bases; junction bases outside the gene matches: 3. Germline assignment: CDR1 MGHRA and CDR2 YSYEKL. The CDR3 DNA sequence: TGCGCCAGCAGCCACCCGGGACTAGCGGAAGAGACCCAGTACTTC. This translates into CASSHPGLAEETQYF.

This chain joins TRBV9 and TRBJ2-5; D unresolved. The better agreement between TRBJ2-7 and the DNA end casts doubt on the J call. Germline V gene lookup returns CDR1 SGDLS and CDR2 YYNGEE. The CDR3 loop spans 15 amino acids. CDR3 loop: CASSPREMSSYEQYF. For the CDR3, the DNA is TGTGCCAGCAGCCCACGAGAAATGAGCTCCTACGAGCAGTACTTC.